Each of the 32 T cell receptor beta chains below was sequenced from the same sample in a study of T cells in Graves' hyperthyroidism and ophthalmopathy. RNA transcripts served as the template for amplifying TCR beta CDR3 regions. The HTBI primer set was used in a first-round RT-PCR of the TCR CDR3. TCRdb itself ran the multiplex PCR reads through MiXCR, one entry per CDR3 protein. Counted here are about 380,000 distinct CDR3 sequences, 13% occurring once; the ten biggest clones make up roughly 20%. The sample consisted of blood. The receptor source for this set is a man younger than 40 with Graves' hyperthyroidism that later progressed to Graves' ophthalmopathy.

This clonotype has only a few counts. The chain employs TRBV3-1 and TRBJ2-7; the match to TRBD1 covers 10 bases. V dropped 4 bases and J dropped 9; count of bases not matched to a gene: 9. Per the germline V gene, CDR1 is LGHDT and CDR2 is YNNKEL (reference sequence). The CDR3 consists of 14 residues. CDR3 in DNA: TGTGCCAGCAGCCGGGACAGGGGATCTATTGGGCAGTACTTC. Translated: CASSRDRGSIGQYF.

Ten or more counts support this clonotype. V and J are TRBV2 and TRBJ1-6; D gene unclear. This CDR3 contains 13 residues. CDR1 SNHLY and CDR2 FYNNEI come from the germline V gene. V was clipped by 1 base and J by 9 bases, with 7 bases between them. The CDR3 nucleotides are TGTGCCAGCAGTGAAGGAGCGGCTTCACCCCTCCACTTT. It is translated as CASSEGAASPLHF. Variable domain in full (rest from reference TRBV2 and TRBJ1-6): EPEVTQTPSHQVTQMGQEVILRCVPISNHLYFYWYRQILGQKVEFLVSFYNNEISEKSEIFDDQFSVERPDGSNFTLKIRSTKLEDSAMYFCASSEGAASPLHFGNGTRLTVT.

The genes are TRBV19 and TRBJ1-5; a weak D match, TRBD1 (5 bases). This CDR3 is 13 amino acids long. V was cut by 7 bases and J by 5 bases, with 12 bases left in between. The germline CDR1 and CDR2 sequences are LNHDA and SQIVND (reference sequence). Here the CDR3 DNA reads TGTGCCAGTAATCTGGACAAAGATCAGCCCCAGCATTTT. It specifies CASNLDKDQPQHF. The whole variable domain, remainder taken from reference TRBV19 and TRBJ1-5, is DGGITQSPKYLFRKEGQNVTLSCEQNLNHDAMYWYRQDPGQGLRLIYYSQIVNDFQKGDIAEGYSVSREKKESFPLTVTSAQKNPTAFYLCASNLDKDQPQHFGDGTRLSIL.

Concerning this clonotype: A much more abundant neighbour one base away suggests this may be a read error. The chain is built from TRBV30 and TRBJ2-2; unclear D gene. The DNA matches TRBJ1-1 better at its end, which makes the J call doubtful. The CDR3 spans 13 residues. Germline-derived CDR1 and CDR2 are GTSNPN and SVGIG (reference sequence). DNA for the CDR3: TGTGCCTGGAGTGGGTGGGAGAACACTGGAGCTTTCTTT. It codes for CAWSGWENTGAFF.

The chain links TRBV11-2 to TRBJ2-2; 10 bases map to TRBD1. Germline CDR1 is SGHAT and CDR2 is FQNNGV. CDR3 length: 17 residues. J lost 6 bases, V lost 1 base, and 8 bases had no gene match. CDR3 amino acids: CASSLVPGQGRAGELFF. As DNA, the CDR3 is TGTGCCAGCAGCTTAGTCCCGGGACAGGGGAGGGCCGGGGAGCTGTTTTTT.

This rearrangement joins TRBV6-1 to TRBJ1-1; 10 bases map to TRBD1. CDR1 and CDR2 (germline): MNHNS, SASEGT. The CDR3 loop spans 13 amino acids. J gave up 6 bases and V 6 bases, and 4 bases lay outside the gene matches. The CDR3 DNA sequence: TGTGCCAGCAGAATGGACAGGGGGTCTGAAGCTTTCTTT. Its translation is CASRMDRGSEAFF.

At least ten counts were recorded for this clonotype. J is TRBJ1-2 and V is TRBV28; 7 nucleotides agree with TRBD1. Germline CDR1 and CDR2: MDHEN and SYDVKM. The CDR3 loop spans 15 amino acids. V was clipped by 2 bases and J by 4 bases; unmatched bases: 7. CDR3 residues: CASSLPPGQFYGYTF. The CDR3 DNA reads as TGTGCCAGCAGTTTACCCCCGGGACAGTTCTATGGCTACACCTTC.

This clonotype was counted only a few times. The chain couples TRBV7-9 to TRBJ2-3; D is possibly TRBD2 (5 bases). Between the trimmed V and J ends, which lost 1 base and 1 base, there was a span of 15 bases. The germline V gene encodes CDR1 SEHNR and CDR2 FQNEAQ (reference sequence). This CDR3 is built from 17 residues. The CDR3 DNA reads TGTGCCAGCAGCTTAGTAACATCGCGGGTGGGCACAGATACGCAGTATTTT. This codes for CASSLVTSRVGTDTQYF.

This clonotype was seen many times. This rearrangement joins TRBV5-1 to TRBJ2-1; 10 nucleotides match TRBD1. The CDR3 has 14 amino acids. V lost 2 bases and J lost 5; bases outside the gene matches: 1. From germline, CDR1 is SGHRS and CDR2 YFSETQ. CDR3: CASSFGTGDNEQFF. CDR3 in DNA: TGCGCCAGCAGCTTCGGGACAGGGGACAATGAGCAGTTCTTC.

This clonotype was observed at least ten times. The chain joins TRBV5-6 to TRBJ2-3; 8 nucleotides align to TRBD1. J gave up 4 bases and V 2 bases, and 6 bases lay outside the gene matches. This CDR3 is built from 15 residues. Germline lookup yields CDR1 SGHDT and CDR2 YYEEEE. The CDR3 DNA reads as TGTGCCAGCAGCTTATTCGACAGGGGTCCAGATACGCAGTATTTT. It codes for CASSLFDRGPDTQYF.

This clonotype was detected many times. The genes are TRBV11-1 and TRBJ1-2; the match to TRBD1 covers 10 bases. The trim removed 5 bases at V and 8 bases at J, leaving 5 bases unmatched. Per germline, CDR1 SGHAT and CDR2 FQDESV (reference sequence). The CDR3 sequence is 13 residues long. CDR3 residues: CASSRQGAGGYTF. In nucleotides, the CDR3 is TGTGCCAGCAGCCGACAGGGGGCGGGAGGCTACACCTTC.

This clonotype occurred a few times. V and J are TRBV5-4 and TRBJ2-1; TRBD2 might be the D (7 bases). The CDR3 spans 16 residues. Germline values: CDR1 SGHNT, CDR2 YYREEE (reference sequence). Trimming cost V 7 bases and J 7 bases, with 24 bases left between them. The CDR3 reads CASQTPGGVLGNEQFF. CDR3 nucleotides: TGTGCCAGCCAAACACCGGGGGGCGTTCTGGGTAATGAGCAGTTCTTC.

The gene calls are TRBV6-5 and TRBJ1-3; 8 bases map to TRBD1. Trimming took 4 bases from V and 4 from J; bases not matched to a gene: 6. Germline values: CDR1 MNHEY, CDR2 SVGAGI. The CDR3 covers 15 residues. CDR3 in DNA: TGTGCCAGCAGTTCCCAGGGGGCGCAAGGAAACACCATATATTTT. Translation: CASSSQGAQGNTIYF.

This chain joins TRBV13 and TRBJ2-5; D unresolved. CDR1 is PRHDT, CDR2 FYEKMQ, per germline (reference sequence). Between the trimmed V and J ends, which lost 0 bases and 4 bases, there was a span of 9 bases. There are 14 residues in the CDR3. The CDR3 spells CASSLGPRGETQYF. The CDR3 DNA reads TGTGCCAGCAGCTTAGGGCCCAGAGGAGAGACCCAGTACTTC.

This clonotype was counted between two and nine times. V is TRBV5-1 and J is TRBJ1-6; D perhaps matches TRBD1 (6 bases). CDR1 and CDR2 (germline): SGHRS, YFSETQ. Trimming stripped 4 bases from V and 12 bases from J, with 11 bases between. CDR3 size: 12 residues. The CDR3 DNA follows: TGCGCCAGCAGCCCAGGGGACAAACCCCTCCACTTT. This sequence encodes CASSPGDKPLHF.

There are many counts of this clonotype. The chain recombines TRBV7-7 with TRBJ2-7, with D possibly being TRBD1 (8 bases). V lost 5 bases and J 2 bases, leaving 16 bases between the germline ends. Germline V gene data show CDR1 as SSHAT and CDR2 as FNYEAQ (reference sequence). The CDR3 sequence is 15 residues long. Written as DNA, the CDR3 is TGTGCCAGCAGCCACGGACAGGGAGGGGCCTACGAGCAGTACTTC. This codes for CASSHGQGGAYEQYF.

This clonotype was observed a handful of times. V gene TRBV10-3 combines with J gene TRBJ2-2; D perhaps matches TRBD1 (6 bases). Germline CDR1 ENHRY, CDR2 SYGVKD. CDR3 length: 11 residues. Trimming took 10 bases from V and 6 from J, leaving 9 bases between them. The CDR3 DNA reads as TGTGCCACCAGACAGGCCGGGGAGCTGTTTTTT. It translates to CATRQAGELFF.

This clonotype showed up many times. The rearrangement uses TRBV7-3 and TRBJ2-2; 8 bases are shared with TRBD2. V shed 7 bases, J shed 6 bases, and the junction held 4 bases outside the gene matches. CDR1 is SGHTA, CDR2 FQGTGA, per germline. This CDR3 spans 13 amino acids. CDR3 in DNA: TGTGCCAGCAACCGGGAGGGGGCCGGGGAGCTGTTTTTT. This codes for CASNREGAGELFF.

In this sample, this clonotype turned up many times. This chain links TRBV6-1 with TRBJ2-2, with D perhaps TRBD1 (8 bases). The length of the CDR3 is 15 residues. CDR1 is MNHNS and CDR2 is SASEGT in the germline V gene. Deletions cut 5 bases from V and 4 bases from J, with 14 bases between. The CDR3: CASSLNRGGTGELFF. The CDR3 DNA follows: TGTGCCAGCAGTTTAAACAGGGGGGGCACCGGGGAGCTGTTTTTT.

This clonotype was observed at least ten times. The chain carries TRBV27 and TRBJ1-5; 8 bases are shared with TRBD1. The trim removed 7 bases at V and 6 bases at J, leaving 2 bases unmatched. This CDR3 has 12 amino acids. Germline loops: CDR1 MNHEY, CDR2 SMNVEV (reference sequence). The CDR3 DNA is TGTGCCAGCACTACAGGGGGTCAGCCCCAGCATTTT. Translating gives CASTTGGQPQHF.

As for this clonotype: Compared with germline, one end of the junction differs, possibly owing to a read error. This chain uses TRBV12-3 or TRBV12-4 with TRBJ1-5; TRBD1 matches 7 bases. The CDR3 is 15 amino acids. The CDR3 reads CASRRTGDSNQPQRF. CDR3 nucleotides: TGTGCCAGCAGGCGCACAGGGGATAGCAATCAGCCCCAGCGTTTT.

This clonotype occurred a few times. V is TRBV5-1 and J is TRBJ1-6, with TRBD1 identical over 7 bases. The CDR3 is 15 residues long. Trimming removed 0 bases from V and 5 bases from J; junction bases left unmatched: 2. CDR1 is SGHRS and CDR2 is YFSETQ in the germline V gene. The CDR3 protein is CASSLVQGHNSPLHF. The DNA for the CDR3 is TGCGCCAGCAGCTTGGTACAGGGGCATAATTCACCCCTCCACTTT.

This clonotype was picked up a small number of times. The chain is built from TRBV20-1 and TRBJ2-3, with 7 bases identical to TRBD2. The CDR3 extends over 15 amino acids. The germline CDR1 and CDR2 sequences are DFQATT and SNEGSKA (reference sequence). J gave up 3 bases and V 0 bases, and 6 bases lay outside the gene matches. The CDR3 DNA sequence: TGCAGTGCTAGAGATTTCGGACTAGTGACAGATACGCAGTATTTT. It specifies CSARDFGLVTDTQYF.

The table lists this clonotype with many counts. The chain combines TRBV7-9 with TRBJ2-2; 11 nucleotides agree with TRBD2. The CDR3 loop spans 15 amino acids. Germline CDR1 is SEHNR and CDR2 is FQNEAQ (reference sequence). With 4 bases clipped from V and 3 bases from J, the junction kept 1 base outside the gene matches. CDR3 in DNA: TGTGCCAGCAGCTCGACTAGCGGGGACACCGGGGAGCTGTTTTTT. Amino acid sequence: CASSSTSGDTGELFF.

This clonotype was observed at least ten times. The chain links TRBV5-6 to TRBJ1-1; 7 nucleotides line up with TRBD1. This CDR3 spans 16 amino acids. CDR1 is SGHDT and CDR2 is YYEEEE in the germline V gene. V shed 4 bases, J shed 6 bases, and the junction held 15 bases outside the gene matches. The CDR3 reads CASSTQNGQVYAEAFF. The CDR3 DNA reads TGTGCCAGCAGCACTCAGAACGGACAGGTGTACGCTGAAGCTTTCTTT.

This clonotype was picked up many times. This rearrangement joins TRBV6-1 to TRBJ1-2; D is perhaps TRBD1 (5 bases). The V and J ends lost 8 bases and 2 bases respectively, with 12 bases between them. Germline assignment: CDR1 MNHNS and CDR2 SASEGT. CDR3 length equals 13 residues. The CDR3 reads CASHPRGNYGYTF. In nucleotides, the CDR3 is TGTGCCAGCCATCCTCGGGGGAACTATGGCTACACCTTC.

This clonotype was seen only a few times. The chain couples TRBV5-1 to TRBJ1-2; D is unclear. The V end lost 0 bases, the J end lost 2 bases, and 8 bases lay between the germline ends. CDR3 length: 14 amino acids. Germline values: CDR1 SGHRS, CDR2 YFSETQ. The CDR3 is CASSLAARNYGYTF. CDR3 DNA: TGCGCCAGCAGCTTGGCGGCCAGAAACTATGGCTACACCTTC. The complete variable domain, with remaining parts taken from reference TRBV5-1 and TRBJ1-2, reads KAGVTQTPRYLIKTRGQQVTLSCSPISGHRSVSWYQQTPGQGLQFLFEYFSETQRNKGNFPGRFSGRQFSNSRSEMNVSTLELGDSALYLCASSLAARNYGYTFGSGTRLTVV.

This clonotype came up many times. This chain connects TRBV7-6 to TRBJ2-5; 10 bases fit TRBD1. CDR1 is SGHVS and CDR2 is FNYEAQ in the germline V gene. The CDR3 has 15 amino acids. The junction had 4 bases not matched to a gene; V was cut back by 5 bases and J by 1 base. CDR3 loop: CASSPGTGAQETQYF. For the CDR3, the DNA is TGTGCCAGCAGCCCCGGGACAGGGGCCCAAGAGACCCAGTACTTC. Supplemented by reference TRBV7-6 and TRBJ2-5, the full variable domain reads GAGVSQSPRYKVTKRGQDVALRCDPISGHVSLYWYRQALGQGPEFLTYFNYEAQQDKSGLPNDRFSAERPEGSISTLTIQRTEQRDSAMYRCASSPGTGAQETQYFGPGTRLLVL.

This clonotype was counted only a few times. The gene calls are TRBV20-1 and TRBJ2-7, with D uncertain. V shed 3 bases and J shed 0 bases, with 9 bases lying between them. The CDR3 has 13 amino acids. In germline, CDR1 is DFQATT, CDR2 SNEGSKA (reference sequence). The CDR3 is CSASFPYSYEQYF. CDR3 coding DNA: TGCAGTGCTAGTTTCCCGTACTCCTACGAGCAGTACTTC.

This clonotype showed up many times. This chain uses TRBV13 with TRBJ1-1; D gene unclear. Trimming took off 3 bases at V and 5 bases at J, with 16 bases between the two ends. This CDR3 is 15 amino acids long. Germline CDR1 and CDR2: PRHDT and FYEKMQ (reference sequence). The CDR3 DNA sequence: TGTGCCAGCAGCTTCGGTCGTGAAATTTTGACTGAAGCTTTCTTT. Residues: CASSFGREILTEAFF. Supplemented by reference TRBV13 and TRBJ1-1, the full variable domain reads AAGVIQSPRHLIKEKRETATLKCYPIPRHDTVYWYQQGPGQDPQFLISFYEKMQSDKGSIPDRFSAQQFSDYHSELNMSSLELGDSALYFCASSFGREILTEAFFGQGTRLTVV.

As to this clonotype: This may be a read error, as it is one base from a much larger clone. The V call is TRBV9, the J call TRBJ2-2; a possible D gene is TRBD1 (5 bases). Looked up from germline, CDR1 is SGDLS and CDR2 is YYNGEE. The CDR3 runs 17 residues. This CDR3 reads CANSLGLRTTNTGELFF. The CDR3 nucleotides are TGTGCCAACAGCTTAGGCCTAAGGACAACGAACACCGGGGAGCTGTTTTTT.

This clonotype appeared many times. The chain's CDR3 is CAWSTGAGSYEQYF. The CDR3 DNA reads as TGTGCCTGGAGTACAGGGGCCGGCTCCTACGAGCAGTACTTC. The rearrangement links TRBV30 to TRBJ2-7; the match to TRBD1 covers 7 bases. Germline V gives CDR1 GTSNPN, CDR2 SVGIG (reference sequence). V trimming: 2 bases; J trimming: 0 bases; junction bases outside the gene matches: 4. CDR3 size: 14 residues.